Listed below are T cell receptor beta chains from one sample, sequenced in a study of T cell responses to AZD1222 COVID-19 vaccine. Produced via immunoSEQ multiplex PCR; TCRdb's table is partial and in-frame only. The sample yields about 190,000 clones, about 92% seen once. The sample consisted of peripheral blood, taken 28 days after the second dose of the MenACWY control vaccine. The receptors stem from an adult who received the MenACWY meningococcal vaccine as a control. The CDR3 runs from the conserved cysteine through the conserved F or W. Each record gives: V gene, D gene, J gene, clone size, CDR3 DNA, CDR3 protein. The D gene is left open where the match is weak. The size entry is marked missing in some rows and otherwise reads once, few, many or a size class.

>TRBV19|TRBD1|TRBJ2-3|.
TGTGCCAGTAGCCCACTTGGACAGGGGGCCACAGATACGCAGTATTTT
CASSPLGQGATDTQYF
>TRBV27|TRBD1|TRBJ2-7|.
TGTGCCAGCAGTCGACAGGGTACCGAGCAGTACTTC
CASSRQGTEQYF
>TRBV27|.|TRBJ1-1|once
TGTGCCAGCAGCTTGGGCCCCAGTAGTGAAGCTTTCTTT
CASSLGPSSEAFF
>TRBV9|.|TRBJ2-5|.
TGTGCCAGCAGCCCACGAGAAGATATCGGCAGGGGTCAAGAGACCCAGTACTTC
CASSPREDIGRGQETQYF
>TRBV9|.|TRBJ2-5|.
TGTGCCAGCAGCCTAGACTACCAAGAGACCCAGTACTTC
CASSLDYQETQYF
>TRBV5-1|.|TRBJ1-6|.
TGCGCCAGCAGCTTTGTAGGAGGTTCTCCTAATTCACCCCTCCACTTT
CASSFVGGSPNSPLHF
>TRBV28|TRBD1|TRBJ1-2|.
TGTGCCAGCAGGCGACAGGGCTCCTATGGCTACACCTTC
CASRRQGSYGYTF
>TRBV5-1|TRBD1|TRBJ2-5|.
TGCGCCAGCAGCCCCTCCGAAGGGACAGGGGAAGAGACCCAGTACTTC
CASSPSEGTGEETQYF
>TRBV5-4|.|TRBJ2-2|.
TGTGCCAGCAGCTTGCCCGGATTCGGGGAGCTGTTTTTT
CASSLPGFGELFF
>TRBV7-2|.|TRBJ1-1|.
TGTGCCAGCAGCTTGGTCCAGAGTTTCACTGAAGCTTTCTTT
CASSLVQSFTEAFF
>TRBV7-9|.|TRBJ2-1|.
TGTGCCAGCAGCTCGGAGTACAATGAGCAGTTCTTC
CASSSEYNEQFF
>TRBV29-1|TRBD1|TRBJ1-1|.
TGCAGCGGGGGGAGGGGGACAGCGAACACTGAGGCTTTCTTT
CSGGRGTANTEAFF
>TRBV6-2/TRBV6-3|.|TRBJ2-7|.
TGTGCCAGCAGCTCCGCCGTCGAGCAGTACTTC
CASSSAVEQYF
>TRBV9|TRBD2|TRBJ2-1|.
TGTGCCAGCAGCCCCACTAGCGGGTCCTACAATGAGCAGTTCTTC
CASSPTSGSYNEQFF
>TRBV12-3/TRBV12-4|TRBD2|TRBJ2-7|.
TGTGCCAGCAGTTTAATCGGGAGGTACGAGCAGTACTTC
CASSLIGRYEQYF
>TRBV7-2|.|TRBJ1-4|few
TGTGCCAGCAGCTTAGCTAGTCGAACCCGAAGTGAAAAACTGTTTTTT
CASSLASRTRSEKLFF
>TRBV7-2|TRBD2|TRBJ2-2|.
TGTGCCAGCAGCACTCGGGGGGCCGGGGAGCTGTTTTTT
CASSTRGAGELFF
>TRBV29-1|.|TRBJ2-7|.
TGCAGCGCCACGAAGGACAGCACCTACGAGCAGTACTTC
CSATKDSTYEQYF
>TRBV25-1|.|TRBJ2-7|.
TGTGCCAGCAGTGAATTTCAGGGGACCTACGAGCAGTACTTC
CASSEFQGTYEQYF
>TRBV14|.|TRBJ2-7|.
TGTGCCAGCAGCCAAGATCGACGGCCGATAGAGGAGCAGTACTTC
CASSQDRRPIEEQYF
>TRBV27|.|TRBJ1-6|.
TGTGCCAGCAGTGCCCTCCGGGACAAAAAAGCCCTCCACTTT
CASSALRDKKALHF
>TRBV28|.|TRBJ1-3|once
TGTGCCAGCAGTTTTAGGTCCTACTCTGGAAACACCATATATTTT
CASSFRSYSGNTIYF
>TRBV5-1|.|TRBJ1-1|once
TGCGCCAGCAGCGCCAGGGTTAGCGGGGGCCTCCGGGACACTGAAGCTTTCTTT
CASSARVSGGLRDTEAFF
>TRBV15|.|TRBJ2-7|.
TGTGCCACCAGCGTAGCCGGACAGATTAGCTCCTACGAGCAGTACTTC
CATSVAGQISSYEQYF
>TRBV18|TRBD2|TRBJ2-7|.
TGTGCCAGCTCACCAGGTGGCGGGGGGCAGTACTTC
CASSPGGGGQYF
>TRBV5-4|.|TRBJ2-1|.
TGTGCCAGCAGCTTGGACCCGGGAGAGGAGCAGTTCTTC
CASSLDPGEEQFF
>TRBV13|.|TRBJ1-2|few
TGTGCCAGCAGCTTAGGCCGGTGGGATGGCTACACCTTC
CASSLGRWDGYTF
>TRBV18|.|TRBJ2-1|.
TGTGCCAGCTCACCATCGACTGGGAGCAATGAGCAGTTCTTC
CASSPSTGSNEQFF
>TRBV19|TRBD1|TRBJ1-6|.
TGTGCCAGTAGTAGGCTGCCAGGGGGTCTAGGCTCACCCCTCCACTTT
CASSRLPGGLGSPLHF
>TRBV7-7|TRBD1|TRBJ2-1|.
TGTGCTAGCAGCTTAGAAGGGGGCCTGAGCAATGAGCAGTTCTTC
CASSLEGGLSNEQFF
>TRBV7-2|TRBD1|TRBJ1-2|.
TGTGCCAGCAGCCCCCAGACAGGGAAGTCGATTGGGGATGGCTACACCTTC
CASSPQTGKSIGDGYTF
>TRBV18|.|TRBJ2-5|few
TGTGCCAGCTCACCACCCACTCAAGAGACCCAGTACTTC
CASSPPTQETQYF
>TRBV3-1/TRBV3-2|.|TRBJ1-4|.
TGTGCCAGCAGCCCCCGGAGTAAGGAAAAACTGTTTTTT
CASSPRSKEKLFF
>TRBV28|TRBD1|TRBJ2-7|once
TGTGCCAGCAGTTTACCGGGACAGGGGCGCCCCTACGAGCAGTACTTC
CASSLPGQGRPYEQYF
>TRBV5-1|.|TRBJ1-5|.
TGCGCCAGCAGCCACGCTGGAGGGGAACAGCCCCAGCATTTT
CASSHAGGEQPQHF
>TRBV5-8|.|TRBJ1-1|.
TGTGCCAGCAGCTTGGCCCTGCGGCAAACCACTGAAGCTTTCTTT
CASSLALRQTTEAFF
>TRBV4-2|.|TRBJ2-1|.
TGTGCCAGCAGCCAGCCCAGGGTAGGAGGCTCCTACAATGAGCAGTTCTTC
CASSQPRVGGSYNEQFF
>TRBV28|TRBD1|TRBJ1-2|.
TGTGCCAGCAGCGTGACAGGGGCTAAATATGGCTACACCTTC
CASSVTGAKYGYTF
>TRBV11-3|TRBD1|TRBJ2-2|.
TGTGCCAGCAGCACCACAGGGGGCATAGGCACCGGGGAGCTGTTTTTT
CASSTTGGIGTGELFF
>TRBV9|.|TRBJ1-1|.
TGTGCCAGCAGCCTCGGGCAGGGCGCGGGGAACACTGAAGCTTTCTTT
CASSLGQGAGNTEAFF
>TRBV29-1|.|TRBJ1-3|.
TGCAGCGTGGGGATTATAAGCTCTGGAAACACCATATATTTT
CSVGIISSGNTIYF
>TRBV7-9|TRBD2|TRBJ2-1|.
TGTGCCAGCAGCTTTTGGCGGGAGGGATACAATGAGCAGTTCTTC
CASSFWREGYNEQFF